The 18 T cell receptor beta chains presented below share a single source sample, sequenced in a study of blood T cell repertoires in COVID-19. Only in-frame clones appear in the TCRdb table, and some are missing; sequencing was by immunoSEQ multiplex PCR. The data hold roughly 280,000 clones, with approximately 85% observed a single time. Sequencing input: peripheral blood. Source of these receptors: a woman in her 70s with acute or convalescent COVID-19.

In DNA form, the CDR3 reads TGCAGCGTTGGACAGGGACGTGGAAACACCATATATTTT. This translates into CSVGQGRGNTIYF. The rearrangement joins TRBV29-1 to TRBJ1-3; 7 nucleotides match TRBD1. The CDR3 runs 13 residues. Trimming cost V 4 bases and J 3 bases; bases outside gene matches: 3. Germline CDR1 SQVTM, CDR2 ANQGSEA.

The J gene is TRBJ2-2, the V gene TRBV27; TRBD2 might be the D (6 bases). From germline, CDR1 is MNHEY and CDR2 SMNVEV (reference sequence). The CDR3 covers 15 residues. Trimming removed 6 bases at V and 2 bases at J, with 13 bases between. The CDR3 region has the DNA TGTGCCAGCAGCTCGAAGGGACTTAACACCGGGGAGCTGTTTTTT. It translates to CASSSKGLNTGELFF.

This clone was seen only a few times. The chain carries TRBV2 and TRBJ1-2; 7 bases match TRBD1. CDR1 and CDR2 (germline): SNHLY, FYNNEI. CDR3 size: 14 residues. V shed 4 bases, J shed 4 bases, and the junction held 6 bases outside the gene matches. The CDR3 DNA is TGTGCCAGCAGTGTAAAGGGGACAGTCTATGGCTACACCTTC. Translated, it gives CASSVKGTVYGYTF.

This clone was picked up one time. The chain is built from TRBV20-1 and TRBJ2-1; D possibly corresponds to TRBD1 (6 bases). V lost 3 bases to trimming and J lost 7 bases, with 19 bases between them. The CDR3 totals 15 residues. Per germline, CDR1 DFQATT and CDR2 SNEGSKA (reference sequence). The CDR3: CSASTGRRATNEQFF. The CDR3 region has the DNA TGCAGTGCTAGTACAGGGCGACGAGCCACTAATGAGCAGTTCTTC.

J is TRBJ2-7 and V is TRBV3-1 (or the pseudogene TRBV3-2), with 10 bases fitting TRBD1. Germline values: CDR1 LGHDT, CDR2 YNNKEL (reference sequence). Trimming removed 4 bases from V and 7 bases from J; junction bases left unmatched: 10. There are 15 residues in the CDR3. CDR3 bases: TGTGCCAGCAGCCTACAGACAGGGGGCGCGGAAGAGCAGTACTTC. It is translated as CASSLQTGGAEEQYF.

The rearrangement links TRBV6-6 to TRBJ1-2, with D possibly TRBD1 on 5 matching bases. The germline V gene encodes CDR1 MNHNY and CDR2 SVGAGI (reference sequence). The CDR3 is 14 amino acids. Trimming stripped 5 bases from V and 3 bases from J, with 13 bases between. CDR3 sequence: CASSPRGGDYGYTF. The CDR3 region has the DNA TGTGCCAGCAGTCCCCGGGGGGGTGACTATGGCTACACCTTC.

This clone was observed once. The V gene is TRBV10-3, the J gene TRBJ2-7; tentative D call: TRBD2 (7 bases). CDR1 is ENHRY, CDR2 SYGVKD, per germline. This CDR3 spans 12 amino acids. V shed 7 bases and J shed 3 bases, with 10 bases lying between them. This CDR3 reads CAIKGEGYEQYF. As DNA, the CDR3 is TGTGCCATCAAGGGGGAGGGCTACGAGCAGTACTTC.

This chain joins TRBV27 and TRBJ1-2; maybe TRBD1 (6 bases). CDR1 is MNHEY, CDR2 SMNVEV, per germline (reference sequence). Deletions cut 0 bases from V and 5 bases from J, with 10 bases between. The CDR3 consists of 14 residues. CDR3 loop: CASSLSTGQYGYTF. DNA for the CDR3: TGTGCCAGCAGTTTATCGACAGGCCAGTATGGCTACACCTTC.

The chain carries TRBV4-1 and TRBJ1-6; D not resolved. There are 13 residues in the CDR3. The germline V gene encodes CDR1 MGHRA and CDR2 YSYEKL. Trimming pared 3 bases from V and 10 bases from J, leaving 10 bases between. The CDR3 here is CASSQVMGSPLHF. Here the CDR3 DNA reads TGCGCCAGCAGCCAGGTTATGGGCTCACCCCTCCACTTT.

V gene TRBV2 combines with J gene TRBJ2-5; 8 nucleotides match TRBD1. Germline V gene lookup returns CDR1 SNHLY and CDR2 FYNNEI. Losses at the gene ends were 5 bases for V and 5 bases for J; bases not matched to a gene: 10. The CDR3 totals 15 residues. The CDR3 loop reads CASSSQGARLETQYF. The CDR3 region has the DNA TGTGCCAGCAGTTCCCAGGGGGCGCGGTTGGAGACCCAGTACTTC.

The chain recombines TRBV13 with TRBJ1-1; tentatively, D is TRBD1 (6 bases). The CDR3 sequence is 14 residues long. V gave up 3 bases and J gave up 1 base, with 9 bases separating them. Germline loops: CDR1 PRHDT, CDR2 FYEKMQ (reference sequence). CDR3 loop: CASSFWGRNTEAFF. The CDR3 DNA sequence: TGTGCCAGCAGCTTTTGGGGGCGGAACACTGAAGCTTTCTTT.

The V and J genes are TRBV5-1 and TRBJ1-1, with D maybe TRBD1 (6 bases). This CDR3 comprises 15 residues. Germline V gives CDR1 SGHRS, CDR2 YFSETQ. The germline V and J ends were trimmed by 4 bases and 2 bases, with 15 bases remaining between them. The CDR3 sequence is CASSRGGHRNTEAFF. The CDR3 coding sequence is TGCGCCAGCAGCCGGGGGGGACACCGAAACACTGAAGCTTTCTTT.

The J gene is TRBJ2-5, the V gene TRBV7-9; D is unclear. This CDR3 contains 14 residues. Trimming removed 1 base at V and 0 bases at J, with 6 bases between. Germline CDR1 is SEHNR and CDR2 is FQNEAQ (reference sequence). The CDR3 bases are TGTGCCAGCAGCTTAGATATAAACCAAGAGACCCAGTACTTC. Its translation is CASSLDINQETQYF.

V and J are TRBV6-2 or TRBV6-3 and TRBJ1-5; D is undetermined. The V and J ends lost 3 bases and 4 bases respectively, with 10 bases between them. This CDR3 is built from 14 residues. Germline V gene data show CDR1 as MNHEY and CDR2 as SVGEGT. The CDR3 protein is CASSYPPMNQPQHF. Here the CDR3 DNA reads TGTGCCAGCAGTTATCCCCCTATGAATCAGCCCCAGCATTTT.

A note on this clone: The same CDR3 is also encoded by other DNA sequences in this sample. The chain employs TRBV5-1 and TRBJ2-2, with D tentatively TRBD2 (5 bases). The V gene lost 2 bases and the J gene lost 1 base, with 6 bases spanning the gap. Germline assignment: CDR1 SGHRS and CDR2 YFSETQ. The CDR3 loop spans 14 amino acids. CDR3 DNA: TGCGCCAGCAGCTTTGGAGGGAACACCGGGGAGCTGTTTTTT. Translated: CASSFGGNTGELFF.

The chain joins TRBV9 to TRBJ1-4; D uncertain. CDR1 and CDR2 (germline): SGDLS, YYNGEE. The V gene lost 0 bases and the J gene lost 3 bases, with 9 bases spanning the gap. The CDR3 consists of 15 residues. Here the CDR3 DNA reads TGTGCCAGCAGCGTAGGAGGGAAGTCTAATGAAAAACTGTTTTTT. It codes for CASSVGGKSNEKLFF.

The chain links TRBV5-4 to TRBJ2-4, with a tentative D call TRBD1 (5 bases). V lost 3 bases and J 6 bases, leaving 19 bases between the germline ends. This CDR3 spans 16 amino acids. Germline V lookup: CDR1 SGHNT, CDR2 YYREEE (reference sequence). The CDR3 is CASSYGWQGGRNIQYF. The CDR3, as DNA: TGTGCCAGCAGCTATGGATGGCAGGGCGGCCGAAACATTCAGTACTTC.

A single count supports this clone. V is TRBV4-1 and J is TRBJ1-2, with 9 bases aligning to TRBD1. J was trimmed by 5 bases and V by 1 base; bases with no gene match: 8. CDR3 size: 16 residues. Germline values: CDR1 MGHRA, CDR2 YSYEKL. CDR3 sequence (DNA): TGCGCCAGCAGCCAAGGCAAACAGGGGGCGGTTTATGGCTACACCTTC. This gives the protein CASSQGKQGAVYGYTF.